The 8 T cell receptor beta chains listed next were all sequenced from one sample in a study of blood T cells in healthy people across ages. A second PCR, run for about 7 to 11 cycles, used a sample-barcoded 5' primer plus a J-beta primer mix. TCRdb redid the calling of the 5' RACE reads with MiXCR, one entry per CDR3 protein. The sample consists of just under 750,000 distinct CDR3 sequences, about 20% of them appearing once. The sample consisted of blood. The receptors were sampled from a man between 65 and 85 years old in good health.

The chain links TRBV5-1 to TRBJ2-3; possibly TRBD1 for D (5 bases). Germline CDR1 SGHRS, CDR2 YFSETQ. Trimming pared 4 bases from V and 2 bases from J, leaving 14 bases between. The CDR3 sequence is 15 residues long. CDR3 bases: TGCGCCAGCAGCCCTTTGGGGCCCCACACAGATACGCAGTATTTT. It specifies CASSPLGPHTDTQYF.

V gene TRBV7-9 combines with J gene TRBJ1-2; D is unclear. This CDR3 is built from 15 residues. CDR1 SEHNR and CDR2 FQNEAQ come from the germline V gene (reference sequence). The germline V and J ends were trimmed by 5 bases and 4 bases, with 17 bases remaining between them. CDR3 nucleotide sequence: TGTGCCAGCAGCACAGATTTGGGCCCCACCTATGGCTACACCTTC. Its protein product is CASSTDLGPTYGYTF.

This clonotype occurred many times. J is TRBJ2-1 and V is TRBV20-1; 10 bases agree with TRBD2. The V gene's germline CDR1 is DFQATT and CDR2 SNEGSKA (reference sequence). The CDR3 length is 14 residues. J lost 7 bases, V lost 3 bases, and 6 bases had no gene match. This CDR3 is CSASSAGGRNEQFF. In DNA form, the CDR3 reads TGCAGTGCTAGTTCAGCGGGAGGGCGGAATGAGCAGTTCTTC.

The gene calls are TRBV11-2 and TRBJ2-3; possibly TRBD1 for D (5 bases). Germline assignment: CDR1 SGHAT and CDR2 FQNNGV. V was trimmed by 6 bases and J by 4 bases, leaving 14 bases between them. The CDR3 loop spans 14 amino acids. In nucleotides, the CDR3 is TGTGCCAGCAGTTCAAACCGACAGTCAGATACGCAGTATTTT. Amino acids: CASSSNRQSDTQYF.

The J gene is TRBJ2-7, the V gene TRBV11-3; D is undetermined. The V gene lost 3 bases and the J gene lost 7 bases, with 16 bases spanning the gap. The CDR3 loop spans 14 amino acids. Germline CDR1 SGHNT, CDR2 YENEEA. The CDR3 loop is CASSLIGNSGEQYF. The CDR3 DNA follows: TGTGCCAGCAGCTTGATAGGGAATTCCGGGGAGCAGTACTTC.

The chain couples TRBV14 to TRBJ1-2; D gene unclear. This CDR3 is built from 15 residues. The V end was cut by 0 bases, the J end by 4 bases, with 12 bases between. CDR1 is SGHDN, CDR2 FVKESK, per germline. The CDR3, as DNA: TGTGCCAGCAGCCAAGATGGAGCGGGAGTCTATGGCTACACCTTC. Its translation is CASSQDGAGVYGYTF.

The chain has TRBV10-3 and TRBJ2-7, with D perhaps TRBD1 (5 bases). The CDR3 loop spans 14 amino acids. Deletions cut 0 bases from V and 5 bases from J, with 11 bases between. CDR1 and CDR2 from the germline V gene are ENHRY and SYGVKD. The CDR3 sequence is CAISESMQGHEQYF. The CDR3 DNA reads as TGTGCCATCAGTGAGTCGATGCAGGGTCACGAGCAGTACTTC.

This clonotype was counted between two and nine times. CDR3 DNA sequence: TGCAGTGCTTCCGGGACAGGCTATGGCTACACCTTC. This gives the protein CSASGTGYGYTF. V gene TRBV20-1 combines with J gene TRBJ1-2, with 8 bases that match TRBD1. Germline V gene data show CDR1 as DFQATT and CDR2 as SNEGSKA (reference sequence). J gave up 4 bases and V 5 bases, and 3 bases lay outside the gene matches. This CDR3 has 12 amino acids.